The rows below give T cell receptor beta chains drawn from one sample of a study of post-analysis software for immune sequencing data. MiXCR was run by TCRdb on the PCR reads, yielding one entry per CDR3 protein. The top ten hold less than 10% of the sample, which has 350,000 to 500,000 distinct CDR3 sequences, approximately 42% seen once. Sequencing was performed on blood. The receptor set was obtained from a girl aged 2 to 9 with multiple sclerosis. Both conserved end residues are part of each CDR3. Expanded clones get a size class; other rows say once, few or many, or leave the size out.

abundance	v_gene	len	j_gene	CDR3aa
few	TRBV9	14	TRBJ2-7	CASSSSASGYEQYF
few	TRBV20-1	13	TRBJ1-2	CSARDRPTDGYTF
.	TRBV9	15	.	CASSPGDSSQETQYF
.	TRBV3-1	15	TRBJ1-4	CASSTWTGNSEKLFF
few	TRBV5-1	16	TRBJ2-1	CASSLGGTSGNNEQFF
.	TRBV12-3/TRBV12-4	16	TRBJ1-2	CASSFRPGQADYGYTF
few	TRBV5-6	14	TRBJ1-2	CASSFRAVFYGYTF
few	TRBV5-1	13	TRBJ2-7	CASSHGQTYEQYF
.	TRBV11-2	14	TRBJ1-1	CASSLAGGGTEAFF
.	TRBV24-1	13	TRBJ1-5	CATSSRGGQPQHF
few	TRBV20-1	14	TRBJ1-1	CSAYPQGHNTEAFF
.	TRBV3-1	13	.	CASSQEGWDEQYF
.	TRBV5-1	14	.	CASSMEKEEGEQYF
few	TRBV12-3/TRBV12-4	14	TRBJ1-5	CASSLRGINQPQHF
.	TRBV12-3/TRBV12-4	15	TRBJ1-5	CASSVGLSSNQPQHF
few	TRBV20-1	14	TRBJ2-6	CSASVHSGANVLTF
.	TRBV7-2	16	TRBJ2-3	CASSLNQRGSTDTRYF
.	TRBV20-1	15	TRBJ2-5	CSADFLSPHQETQYF
few	TRBV5-1	15	.	CASSLGGSPPYEQYF
few	TRBV28	16	TRBJ2-5	CASSSTASGGRETQYF
.	TRBV20-1	14	TRBJ2-3	CSALGPLSTDTQYF
.	TRBV20-1	16	TRBJ2-5	CSARDLGGVNQETQYF
many	TRBV15	14	TRBJ2-5	CATSNGQWQETQYF
.	TRBV10-3	16	TRBJ1-5	CASGGEGIGFNQPQHF
.	TRBV12-3/TRBV12-4	14	TRBJ2-1	CASSLFLGAETQFF
.	TRBV6-6	16	TRBJ1-4	CASSYGGWESGEKLFF
.	TRBV28	13	TRBJ2-3	CASRITRTDTQYF
few	TRBV6-6	15	TRBJ1-2	CASSFSSDRVRGYTF
few	TRBV28	14	TRBJ1-1	CASSFTGVGTEAFF